The rows below give T cell receptor beta chains drawn from one sample of a study of T cells after yellow fever vaccination. TCRdb called the 5' RACE reads again in MiXCR, with one record for every CDR3 protein. The table lists under 550,000 distinct CDR3 sequences, roughly 22% of them singletons, with about a sixth in the top ten. Sample: PBMCs, taken roughly 20 days after the first yellow fever vaccination. The receptors derive from a young man who received the YFV17D yellow fever vaccine. CDR3s include the opening cysteine and the closing phenylalanine or tryptophan. D genes are given only for firm matches. Not every row has a clone size; where given, it reads once, few, many or a size class.

v_call,clone_size,d_call,j_call,cdr3_nt,cdr3_aa
TRBV6-7,few,TRBD2,TRBJ2-2,TGTGCCAGCAGTTACCCGGCGCGGGGACTAGCGGGGAACACCGGGGAGCTGTTTTTT,CASSYPARGLAGNTGELFF
TRBV27,.,TRBD1,TRBJ2-1,TGTGCCAGCAGTGCCGGGACAGGGGGCCTTGAGCAGTTCTTC,CASSAGTGGLEQFF
TRBV5-6,many,.,TRBJ2-2,TGTGCCAGCAGCTCAGAGAAACAGGGCGCCGGGGAGCTGTTTTTT,CASSSEKQGAGELFF
TRBV10-1,many,TRBD1,TRBJ2-7,TGCGCCAGCAGTGAGTCGGGACAGGGAGGCGAGCAGTACTTC,CASSESGQGGEQYF
TRBV5-4,many,.,TRBJ2-2,TGTGCCAGCAGCTTTGGTTTCCCGAACACCGGGGAGCTGTTTTTT,CASSFGFPNTGELFF
TRBV7-2,few,.,TRBJ2-1,TGTGCCAGCAGCTTAGCCTGGAGCGAGAATGAGCAGTTCTTC,CASSLAWSENEQFF
TRBV12-3/TRBV12-4,.,TRBD2,TRBJ2-7,TGTGCCAGCAGCCTGACTAGCGGGGGGCTCTACGAGCAGTACTTC,CASSLTSGGLYEQYF
TRBV5-6,.,.,TRBJ1-1,TGTGCCAGCAGCTGGGTTCTGGACAGAAGGTCTAATGAAGCTTTCTTT,CASSWVLDRRSNEAFF
TRBV27,few,.,TRBJ2-1,TGTGCCAGCAGTGTCGGCAGGGTTGGCAATGAGCAGTTCTTC,CASSVGRVGNEQFF
TRBV27,few,.,TRBJ2-2,TGTGCCAGCAGTTATTGGGGCGAGGGGGACACCGGGGAGCTGTTTTTT,CASSYWGEGDTGELFF
TRBV10-3,many,TRBD2,TRBJ2-3,TGTGCCATCAGTGAGCCCAGCGGGGGCGGGCAGTATTTT,CAISEPSGGGQYF
TRBV11-1,few,.,TRBJ1-3,TGTGCCAGCAGCTTAGTCGCGGTCGGGAGAAGACCTGGAAACACCATATATTTT,CASSLVAVGRRPGNTIYF
TRBV10-3,few,.,TRBJ1-6,TGTGCCACCAGAGCCGAGTATTCACCCCTCCACTTT,CATRAEYSPLHF
TRBV7-3,.,.,TRBJ2-1,TGTGCCAGCAGCTTAACGCCCTACCTCCACTCCCACAATGAGCAGTTCTTC,CASSLTPYLHSHNEQFF
TRBV20-1,.,.,TRBJ2-3,TGCAGTGCCCCTACCCGGGGCGGGGCCCCGTATATGGCGCAGTATTTT,CSAPTRGGAPYMAQYF
TRBV20-1,.,.,TRBJ1-5,TGCAGTGCTAGAAACCTCCCAGCGAATCAGCCCCAGCATTTT,CSARNLPANQPQHF
TRBV20-1,.,TRBD2,TRBJ2-3,TGCAGTGCTAGACACCAGCGGGGGGCCACAGATACGCAGTATTTT,CSARHQRGATDTQYF
TRBV19,.,.,TRBJ2-5,TGTGCCAGTATGGGACTTTCCCAAGAGACCCAGTACTTC,CASMGLSQETQYF
TRBV20-1,few,.,TRBJ2-3,TGCAGTGCTGGTGGGGTGGATTCCGATACGCAGTATTTT,CSAGGVDSDTQYF
TRBV9,.,.,TRBJ2-1,TGTGCCAGCAGCGTAGCCCTCTCCCCGGAGCAGTTCTTC,CASSVALSPEQFF
TRBV7-2,.,.,TRBJ1-1,TGTGCCAGCAGCTCCGCGTGGCCCTTGGGGGGAGCTTTCTTT,CASSSAWPLGGAFF
TRBV9,.,.,TRBJ2-7,TGTGCCAGCAGCCGGACACCCTCCTACGAGCAGTACTTC,CASSRTPSYEQYF
TRBV6-5,.,TRBD2,TRBJ2-3,TGTGCCAGCAAGGTACTAGCGGCAGATACGCAGTATTTT,CASKVLAADTQYF
TRBV20-1,few,TRBD1,TRBJ1-2,TGCAGTGCTGTTAACGGACAGGGGGAGGTTGGCTATGGCTACACCTTC,CSAVNGQGEVGYGYTF
TRBV6-2/TRBV6-3,few,TRBD2,TRBJ2-1,TGTGCCAGCAGTTCCACGAATGTTCCGGGGGGTAAGCAGTTCTTC,CASSSTNVPGGKQFF
TRBV7-2,few,TRBD2,TRBJ2-2,TGTGCCAGCAGCAAGGAACTAGCGGGGGTTGGGGAGCTGTTTTTT,CASSKELAGVGELFF
TRBV7-7,.,.,TRBJ2-2,TGTGCCAGCAGCCTCAGGGACGCCGGGGAGCTGTTTTTT,CASSLRDAGELFF
TRBV21-1,few,.,TRBJ1-4,TGTGCCAGCAGCAAATGGCAAGAAAAACTGTTTTTT,CASSKWQEKLFF
TRBV6-5,.,TRBD2,TRBJ2-3,TGTGCCAGCAGTTACTCGTTCCTAGCGGGGGGGCCAACAGATACGCAGTATTTT,CASSYSFLAGGPTDTQYF
TRBV5-1,.,.,TRBJ1-6,TGCGCCAGCAGCTTGGCCGCAGGGGAAACCCTCCACTTT,CASSLAAGETLHF
TRBV3-1,.,.,TRBJ1-1,TGTGCCAGCAGCCAGGTAAGGGGGTTGCGGACTGAAGCTTTCTTT,CASSQVRGLRTEAFF
TRBV6-5,few,.,TRBJ2-2,TGTGCCAGCACCACCGACATTGGGGAGCTGTTTTTT,CASTTDIGELFF
TRBV12-3/TRBV12-4,few,TRBD1,TRBJ2-5,TGTGCCAGCAGTTCACCGGACAGGCCGGAGACCCAGTACTTC,CASSSPDRPETQYF
TRBV6-5,.,.,TRBJ2-1,TGTGCCAGCAGTTACTCCTCAACAGGGACAAATGAGCAGTTCTTC,CASSYSSTGTNEQFF
TRBV10-1,few,.,TRBJ2-5,TGCGCCAGCAGCCGGACCTCGGGCTCAGAGACCCAGTACTTC,CASSRTSGSETQYF
TRBV11-1,few,.,TRBJ1-1,TGTGCCAGCAGCTTTTTTCACACTGAAGCTTTCTTT,CASSFFHTEAFF
TRBV20-1,few,.,TRBJ1-5,TGCAGTGCTAGAGGTGGGATTGGCAATCAGCCCCAGCATTTT,CSARGGIGNQPQHF
TRBV28,.,.,TRBJ1-6,TGTGCCAGCAGTTTATGGGCCTATAATTCACCCCTCCACTTT,CASSLWAYNSPLHF
TRBV10-3,few,.,TRBJ2-5,TGTGCCATCAAGGGACAAGAAGAGACCCAGTACTTC,CAIKGQEETQYF
TRBV28,.,TRBD1,TRBJ2-2,TGTGCCAGCAGTCGAGACAGGGTATGGGACACCGGGGAGCTGTTTTTT,CASSRDRVWDTGELFF
TRBV7-9,.,.,TRBJ2-7,TGTGCCAGCAGCCCCCCCGACAGGCTATTAAACGAGCAGTACTTC,CASSPPDRLLNEQYF
TRBV19,once,TRBD2,TRBJ2-1,TGTGCCAGTAGCACCCTCCGGGACTACCGATACAATGAGCAGTTCTTC,CASSTLRDYRYNEQFF
TRBV20-1,once,.,TRBJ1-1,TGCAGTGCTAGAGACGGACGGGGGCTTATGTACACTGAAGCTTTCTTT,CSARDGRGLMYTEAFF
TRBV12-3/TRBV12-4,.,.,TRBJ2-5,TGTGCCAGCAGCCCCCGGTTTATAAGGACCCAGTACTTC,CASSPRFIRTQYF
TRBV7-9,few,.,TRBJ2-3,TGTGCCAGCAGCGTGACCGGGCGGACGCAGTATTTT,CASSVTGRTQYF
TRBV24-1,.,.,TRBJ1-2,TGTGCCACCAGTGATTACCGGACAGCCTATGGCTACACCTTC,CATSDYRTAYGYTF
TRBV12-3/TRBV12-4,few,.,TRBJ2-1,TGTGCCAGCGTCTACCAGGGTCTCAATGAGCAGTTCTTC,CASVYQGLNEQFF
TRBV7-3,few,TRBD1,TRBJ2-3,TGTGCCAGCAGCTTCGACAGGGCCACAGATACGCAGTATTTT,CASSFDRATDTQYF
TRBV6-2/TRBV6-3,once,TRBD2,TRBJ2-2,TGTGCCAGCAGAGGACTAGCGGGGGCCACCGGGGAGCTGTTTTTT,CASRGLAGATGELFF
TRBV7-2,many,.,TRBJ1-1,TGTGCCAGCAGCCCCTTCGGCTTGAACACTGAAGCTTTCTTT,CASSPFGLNTEAFF
TRBV7-2,few,.,TRBJ1-2,TGTGCCAGCAGCGTCTCACATAACTATGGCTACACCTTC,CASSVSHNYGYTF
TRBV9,few,.,TRBJ2-3,TGTGCCAGCAGCGTAGGTATGGGGGATACGCAGTATTTT,CASSVGMGDTQYF
TRBV7-3,few,.,TRBJ2-6,TGTGCCAGCAGCGCTAGCGCTGGGGCCAACGTCCTGACTTTC,CASSASAGANVLTF
TRBV5-1,few,.,TRBJ1-1,TGCGCCAGCAGCCCGACCCGGCAGAACACTGAAGCTTTCTTT,CASSPTRQNTEAFF
TRBV10-3,few,TRBD2,TRBJ2-3,TGTGCCATCAGTGCGGAACTAGCGGGGGCTACAGATACGCAGTATTTT,CAISAELAGATDTQYF
TRBV4-2,.,.,TRBJ1-1,TGTGCCAGCAGCCAAAGGGGTTCAGGGACTGAAGCTTTCTTT,CASSQRGSGTEAFF
TRBV14,.,.,TRBJ2-3,TGTGCCAGCAGCCAAGTAATGCTAACTAGCACAGATACGCAGTATTTT,CASSQVMLTSTDTQYF
TRBV6-2/TRBV6-3,few,TRBD2,TRBJ2-1,TGTGCCAGCAGGCCTAGCGGGGGGGCCCTTGAGCAGTTCTTC,CASRPSGGALEQFF
TRBV7-6,once,.,TRBJ1-1,TGTGCCAGCAGCTCCTCCCCGGGGACTGAAGCTTTCTTT,CASSSSPGTEAFF